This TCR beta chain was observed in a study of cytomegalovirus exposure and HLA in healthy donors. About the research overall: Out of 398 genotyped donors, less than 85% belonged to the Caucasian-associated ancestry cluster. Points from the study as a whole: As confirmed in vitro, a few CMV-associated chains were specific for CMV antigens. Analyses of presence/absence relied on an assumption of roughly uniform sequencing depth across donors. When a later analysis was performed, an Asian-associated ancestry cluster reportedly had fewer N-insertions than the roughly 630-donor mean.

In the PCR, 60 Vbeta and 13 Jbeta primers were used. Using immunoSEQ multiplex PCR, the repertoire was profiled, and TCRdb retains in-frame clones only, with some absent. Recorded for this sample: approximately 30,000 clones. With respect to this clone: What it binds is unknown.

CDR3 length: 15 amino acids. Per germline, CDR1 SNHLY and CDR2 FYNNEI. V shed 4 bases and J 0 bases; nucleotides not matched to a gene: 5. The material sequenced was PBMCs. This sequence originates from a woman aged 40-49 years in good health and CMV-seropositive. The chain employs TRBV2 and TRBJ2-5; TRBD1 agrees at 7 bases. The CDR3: CASSGGGADQETQYF. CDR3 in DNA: TGTGCCAGCAGTGGAGGGGGCGCGGACCAAGAGACCCAGTACTTC. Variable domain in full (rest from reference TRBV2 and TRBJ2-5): EPEVTQTPSHQVTQMGQEVILRCVPISNHLYFYWYRQILGQKVEFLVSFYNNEISEKSEIFDDQFSVERPDGSNFTLKIRSTKLEDSAMYFCASSGGGADQETQYFGPGTRLLVL.